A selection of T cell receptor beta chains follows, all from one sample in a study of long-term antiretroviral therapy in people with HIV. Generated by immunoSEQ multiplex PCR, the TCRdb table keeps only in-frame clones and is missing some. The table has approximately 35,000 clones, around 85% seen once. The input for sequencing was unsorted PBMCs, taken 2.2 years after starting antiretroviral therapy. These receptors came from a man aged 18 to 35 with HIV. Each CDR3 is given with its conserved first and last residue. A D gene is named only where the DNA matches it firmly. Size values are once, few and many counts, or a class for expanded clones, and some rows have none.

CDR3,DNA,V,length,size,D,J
CASSGHRAVYGYTF,TGTGCCAGTAGTGGCCACAGAGCAGTCTATGGCTACACCTTC,TRBV19,14,-,-,TRBJ1-2
CASTRMRMNTEAFF,TGTGCCAGCACCCGGATGAGGATGAACACTGAAGCTTTCTTT,TRBV2,14,-,-,TRBJ1-1
CASSSGFTTDTQYF,TGTGCCAGTAGTAGCGGCTTCACCACAGATACGCAGTATTTT,TRBV19,14,-,-,TRBJ2-3
CASSQGGSETQYF,TGCGCCAGCAGCCAAGGGGGCTCGGAGACCCAGTACTTC,TRBV4-1,13,-,-,TRBJ2-5
CASRPGTNTEAFF,TGTGCCAGCAGGCCCGGGACAAACACTGAAGCTTTCTTT,TRBV27,13,-,-,TRBJ1-1
CASSVASNSYEQYF,TGTGCCAGCAGCGTAGCTTCCAACTCCTACGAGCAGTACTTC,TRBV9,14,once,-,TRBJ2-7
CASSYEPGGAQPQHF,TGTGCCAGCAGCTATGAACCAGGGGGCGCCCAGCCCCAGCATTTT,TRBV6-6,15,once,TRBD1,TRBJ1-5
CASSPTRQGTEAFF,TGTGCCAGCAGCCCTACCCGGCAGGGAACTGAAGCTTTCTTT,TRBV5-5,14,-,-,TRBJ1-1
CASSARTGANPGNTIYF,TGTGCCAGCAGCGCGCGGACAGGCGCCAATCCTGGAAACACCATATATTTT,TRBV9,17,few,TRBD1,TRBJ1-3
CAWSSPGTGFRDYEQYF,TGTGCCTGGAGTTCCCCCGGGACAGGGTTTAGAGACTACGAGCAGTACTTC,TRBV30,17,-,TRBD1,TRBJ2-7
CASRTGFPYEQYF,TGTGCCAGCCGGACAGGGTTCCCCTACGAGCAGTACTTC,TRBV27,13,-,TRBD1,TRBJ2-7
CASSLRGLQETQYF,TGTGCCAGCAGCCTACGGGGTCTCCAAGAGACCCAGTACTTC,TRBV9,14,once,-,TRBJ2-5
CASSPRGLADLNTQYF,TGTGCCAGCAGCCCTCGGGGATTAGCGGATTTAAATACGCAGTATTTT,TRBV11-2,16,-,-,TRBJ2-3
CASSIIAGGHNSPLHF,TGTGCCAGTAGTATTATAGCAGGGGGCCATAATTCACCCCTCCACTTT,TRBV19,16,-,TRBD1,TRBJ1-6
CASSMGGQGVKTLHF,TGTGCCAGTAGTATGGGAGGACAGGGGGTTAAGACCCTCCACTTT,TRBV19,15,-,TRBD1,TRBJ1-6
CASSADSYTNTEAFF,TGCGCCAGCAGTGCCGACAGTTATACTAACACTGAAGCTTTCTTT,TRBV10-2,15,-,-,TRBJ1-1
CATSRGDGNTIYF,TGTGCCACCAGCAGAGGGGACGGAAACACCATATATTTT,TRBV15,13,once,-,TRBJ1-3
CASSSGVNQPQHF,TGTGCCAGCAGTTCCGGGGTCAATCAGCCCCAGCATTTT,TRBV14,13,once,-,TRBJ1-5
CASSFVRGSPLHF,TGTGCCAGCAGCTTTGTTCGAGGTTCACCCCTCCACTTT,TRBV7-9,13,few,-,TRBJ1-6
CASSLDTGVGANVLTF,TGTGCCAGCAGCTTAGATACGGGGGTCGGGGCCAACGTCCTGACTTTC,TRBV7-6,16,-,-,TRBJ2-6
CAIRPAGVGEQYF,TGTGCCATCAGGCCCGCAGGGGTGGGAGAGCAGTACTTC,TRBV10-3,13,-,-,TRBJ2-7
CASTWTVGYGYTF,TGTGCCAGTACCTGGACGGTAGGCTATGGCTACACCTTC,TRBV19,13,-,-,TRBJ1-2
CASSFQASDTQYF,TGTGCCAGCAGCTTTCAGGCGTCAGATACGCAGTATTTT,TRBV7-9,13,-,-,TRBJ2-3
CASSPPPQGAQRKQYF,TGTGCCAGCAGTCCCCCCCCACAGGGGGCGCAGCGAAAGCAGTACTTC,TRBV28,16,once,TRBD1,TRBJ2-7
CASSLPETYEQYF,TGTGCCAGCAGTTTGCCGGAAACCTACGAGCAGTACTTC,TRBV28,13,-,-,TRBJ2-7
CASSMNRLNTEAFF,TGTGCCAGTAGTATGAACAGGCTGAACACTGAAGCTTTCTTT,TRBV19,14,-,-,TRBJ1-1
CASSPMDSSSREQYF,TGCGCCAGCAGCCCCATGGACTCCTCCTCTCGCGAGCAGTACTTC,TRBV5-1,15,-,-,TRBJ2-7
CASSPRTSNYGYTF,TGTGCCAGCAGCCCCAGGACATCTAACTATGGCTACACCTTC,TRBV11-2,14,-,-,TRBJ1-2
CASSLEGIYSNQPQHF,TGTGCCAGCAGCTTAGAGGGCATCTATAGCAATCAGCCCCAGCATTTT,TRBV7-8,16,-,-,TRBJ1-5
CASSWGTGDTIYF,TGCGCCAGCAGCTGGGGGACAGGGGACACCATATATTTT,TRBV5-1,13,-,TRBD1,TRBJ1-3
CASSLGGLAGPHSYNEQFF,TGTGCCAGCAGCTTGGGGGGACTAGCGGGGCCTCACTCCTACAATGAGCAGTTCTTC,TRBV5-4,19,-,TRBD2,TRBJ2-1
CASSRGLAGGHNEQFF,TGTGCCAGCAGTAGAGGACTAGCGGGGGGCCACAATGAGCAGTTCTTC,TRBV2,16,-,TRBD2,TRBJ2-1
CASSILGTGMNEQYF,TGTGCCAGTAGTATACTGGGGACAGGGATGAACGAGCAGTACTTC,TRBV19,15,few,TRBD1,TRBJ2-7
CASSLGAGGTASKETQYF,TGTGCCAGCAGCTTGGGGGCAGGGGGGACCGCGTCGAAAGAGACCCAGTACTTC,TRBV5-5,18,-,-,TRBJ2-5
CASSRTGLSNQPQHF,TGTGCCAGCAGCCGGACAGGTCTTAGCAATCAGCCCCAGCATTTT,TRBV7-9,15,-,TRBD1,TRBJ1-5
CASSLGLNEQFF,TGCGCCAGCAGCTTGGGCCTCAATGAGCAGTTCTTC,TRBV5-1,12,-,-,TRBJ2-1
CASSAGTGYGYTF,TGTGCCAGCAGTGCCGGGACAGGCTATGGCTACACCTTC,TRBV27,13,-,TRBD1,TRBJ1-2
CASSSEDNEQFF,TGTGCCAGCAGCTCGGAGGACAATGAGCAGTTCTTC,TRBV13,12,-,-,TRBJ2-1
CASSEVRLGDKQYF,TGTGCCAGCAGTGAGGTCCGACTCGGTGATAAGCAGTACTTC,TRBV2,14,-,-,TRBJ2-7
CASSSDSRDNTEAFF,TGTGCCAGCAGCTCGGATAGCAGGGACAACACTGAAGCTTTCTTT,TRBV7-9,15,-,-,TRBJ1-1
CASIQTSGVTGELFF,TGTGCCAGCATCCAGACTAGCGGAGTTACCGGGGAGCTGTTTTTT,TRBV2,15,-,TRBD2,TRBJ2-2
CASSLNRGTSYGYTF,TGTGCCAGCAGCTTAAACAGGGGGACGAGCTATGGCTACACCTTC,TRBV7-3,15,few,TRBD1,TRBJ1-2
CSVGVSYEQYF,TGCAGCGTTGGGGTCTCCTACGAGCAGTACTTC,TRBV29-1,11,-,-,TRBJ2-7
CASSQDWTGAETQYF,TGCGCCAGCAGCCAAGATTGGACAGGGGCAGAGACCCAGTACTTC,TRBV4-3,15,-,TRBD1,TRBJ2-5
CASSQGQGRFVKQYF,TGTGCCAGCTCACAAGGACAGGGCCGCTTCGTAAAGCAGTACTTC,TRBV18,15,-,TRBD1,TRBJ2-7
CASSWKDRGGGYTF,TGTGCCAGCAGTTGGAAGGACAGGGGCGGCGGCTACACCTTC,TRBV7-2,14,-,TRBD1,TRBJ1-2
CASSLLSNYNEQFF,TGTGCCAGCAGCTTATTGTCTAACTACAATGAGCAGTTCTTC,TRBV11-2,14,-,-,TRBJ2-1
CASSPWGLADQETQYF,TGTGCCAGCAGCCCATGGGGACTAGCGGACCAAGAGACCCAGTACTTC,TRBV7-2,16,-,TRBD2,TRBJ2-5
CASSFGQGRSYNSPLHF,TGCGCCAGCAGCTTTGGACAGGGGAGAAGTTATAATTCACCCCTCCACTTT,TRBV5-1,17,-,TRBD1,TRBJ1-6
CASSLTGGGGSGEQFF,TGTGCCAGCAGCTTAACAGGGGGGGGTGGCTCAGGGGAGCAGTTCTTC,TRBV7-3,16,-,-,TRBJ2-1
CAYRPWTVRVTEAFF,TGTGCCTACCGCCCCTGGACAGTTCGGGTCACTGAAGCTTTCTTT,TRBV30,15,-,-,TRBJ1-1
CASSPRASGPNEKLFF,TGTGCCAGCTCACCACGAGCTTCGGGGCCTAATGAAAAACTGTTTTTT,TRBV18,16,-,-,TRBJ1-4
CATKKATNEKLFF,TGTGCCACCAAAAAAGCAACTAATGAAAAACTGTTTTTT,TRBV15,13,-,-,TRBJ1-4
CASSPRALTGDAPLMNTEAFF,TGCGCCAGCAGCCCCCGGGCCCTAACAGGGGACGCACCCCTTATGAACACTGAAGCTTTCTTT,TRBV4-1,21,few,TRBD1,TRBJ1-1
CASSQWQGNTEAFF,TGTGCCAGCAGCCAGTGGCAGGGTAACACTGAAGCTTTCTTT,TRBV14,14,-,-,TRBJ1-1
CASSLVPGLAAPNTGELFF,TGCGCCAGCAGCTTGGTGCCGGGACTAGCGGCTCCGAACACCGGGGAGCTGTTTTTT,TRBV5-1,19,-,TRBD2,TRBJ2-2
CASSLVGGNQPQHF,TGTGCCAGCAGTCTTGTCGGGGGAAATCAGCCCCAGCATTTT,TRBV27,14,-,-,TRBJ1-5
CAWILWGARTEAFF,TGTGCCTGGATCCTCTGGGGGGCTAGGACTGAAGCTTTCTTT,TRBV30,14,-,-,TRBJ1-1
CASSLGGNTIYF,TGTGCCAGCAGCTTAGGGGGAAACACCATATATTTT,TRBV7-2,12,-,-,TRBJ1-3
CASSLEANTHEQYF,TGTGCCAGCAGCTTAGAGGCGAATACCCACGAGCAGTACTTC,TRBV7-2,14,-,-,TRBJ2-7